The clone carrying this T cell receptor (beta chain) was recorded a few times. What it recognizes is unknown. Sequenced by immunoSEQ multiplex PCR; TCRdb stores in-frame clones only, minus some. This table holds approximately 90,000 clones, about 90% found once. Deletions cut 7 bases from V and 14 bases from J, with 21 bases between. From germline, CDR1 is SGHAT and CDR2 FQNNGV. The CDR3 runs 13 residues. This entry comes from a study of T cell responses to AZD1222 COVID-19 vaccine. Study-level points and caveats: Among the donors, most were white British and more were female, and clonal diversity was possibly underestimated. Vaccine-related CD4 TCRs covered spike, predominating at 160-218 and 743-854.

The sequence came from an adult in good health. The chain employs TRBV11-2 and TRBJ2-1; tentatively, D is TRBD1 (6 bases). Source: peripheral blood, taken on day 0 of AZD1222 vaccination. CDR3 loop: CASINHRVGGEFF. CDR3 DNA: TGTGCCAGCATCAACCACAGGGTAGGTGGTGAGTTCTTC.